The clone carrying this T cell receptor (beta chain) occurred a few times. TCRdb passed the RACE reads through MiXCR, listing each CDR3 protein once. The top ten clones hold 5.7% of a sample with about 82,000 distinct CDR3 sequences, 10% to 15% of them seen once. Sample time point: patch test 3, about 24 weeks after DPC sensitization. Treatment meaning: therapeutic diphenylcyclopropenone sensitization with weekly scalp DPC. Unmatched junction bases numbered 11, after V lost 0 bases and J lost 11 bases. The CDR3 covers 15 residues. From germline, CDR1 is SGHRS and CDR2 YFSETQ. This sample is drawn from a study of human T cells and chemical hapten exposure.

This chain uses TRBV5-1 with TRBJ2-5; 9 positions agree with TRBD2. The source of this sequence is a woman between 50 and 59 years old with alopecia areata. Some clones in this sample may be carry-over from other donors' samples. The material was whole blood, obtained in connection with sensitization to the hapten diphenylcyclopropenone (DPC). CDR3: CASSLAVAGDAPQYF. The DNA of the CDR3 is TGCGCCAGCAGCTTGGCCGTAGCGGGAGACGCCCCACAGTACTTC.